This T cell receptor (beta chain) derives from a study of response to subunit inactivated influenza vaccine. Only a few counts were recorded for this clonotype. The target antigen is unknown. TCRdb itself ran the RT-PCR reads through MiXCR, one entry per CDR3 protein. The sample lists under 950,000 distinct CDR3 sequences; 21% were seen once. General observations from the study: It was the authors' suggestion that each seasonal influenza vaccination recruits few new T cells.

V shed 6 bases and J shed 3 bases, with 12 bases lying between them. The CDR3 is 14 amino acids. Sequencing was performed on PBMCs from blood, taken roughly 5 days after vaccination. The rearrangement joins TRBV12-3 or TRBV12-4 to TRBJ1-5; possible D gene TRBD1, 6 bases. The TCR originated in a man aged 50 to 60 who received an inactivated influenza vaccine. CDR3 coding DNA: TGTGCCAGCAGCTCAGGGGTGTTCAATCAGCCCCAGCATTTT. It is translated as CASSSGVFNQPQHF.